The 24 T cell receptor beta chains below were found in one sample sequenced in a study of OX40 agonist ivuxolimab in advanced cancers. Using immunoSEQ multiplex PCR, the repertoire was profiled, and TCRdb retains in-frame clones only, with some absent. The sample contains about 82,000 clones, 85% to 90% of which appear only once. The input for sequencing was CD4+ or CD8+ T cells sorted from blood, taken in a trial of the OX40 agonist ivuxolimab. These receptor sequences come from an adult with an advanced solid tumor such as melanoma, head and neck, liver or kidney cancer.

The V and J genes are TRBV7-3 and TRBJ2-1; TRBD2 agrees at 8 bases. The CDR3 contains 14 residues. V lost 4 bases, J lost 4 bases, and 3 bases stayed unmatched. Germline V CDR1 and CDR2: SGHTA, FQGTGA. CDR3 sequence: CASSSGLGYNEQFF. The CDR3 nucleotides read TGTGCCAGCAGCTCGGGACTAGGTTACAATGAGCAGTTCTTC.

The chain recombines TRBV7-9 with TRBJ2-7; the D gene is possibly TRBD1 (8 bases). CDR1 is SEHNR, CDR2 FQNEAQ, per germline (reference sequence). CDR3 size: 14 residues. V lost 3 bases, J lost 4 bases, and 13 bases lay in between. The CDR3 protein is CASSFTGGDYEQYF. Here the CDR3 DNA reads TGTGCCAGCAGCTTTACAGGGGGGGATTACGAGCAGTACTTC.

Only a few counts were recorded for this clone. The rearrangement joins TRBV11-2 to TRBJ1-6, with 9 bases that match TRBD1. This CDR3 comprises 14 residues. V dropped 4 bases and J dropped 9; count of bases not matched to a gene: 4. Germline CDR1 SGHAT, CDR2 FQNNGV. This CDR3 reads CASSYRGQGSPLHF. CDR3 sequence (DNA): TGTGCCAGCAGCTACAGGGGGCAAGGTTCACCCCTCCACTTT.

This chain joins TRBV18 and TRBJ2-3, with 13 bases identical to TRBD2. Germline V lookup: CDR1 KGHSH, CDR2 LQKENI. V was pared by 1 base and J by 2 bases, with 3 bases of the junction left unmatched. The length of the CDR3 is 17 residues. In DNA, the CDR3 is TGTGCCAGCTCACCACGGGGACTAGCGGGGTCCACAGATACGCAGTATTTT. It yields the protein CASSPRGLAGSTDTQYF.

The CDR3, as DNA: TGCGCCAGCAGTCCGGGACTAGCTTCTTCTGGAGAGCAGTTCTTC. This codes for CASSPGLASSGEQFF. The chain recombines TRBV10-1 with TRBJ2-1, with 9 bases aligning to TRBD2. With 5 bases clipped from V and 10 bases from J, the junction kept 12 bases outside the gene matches. Germline lookup yields CDR1 WNHNN and CDR2 SYGVQD (reference sequence). The CDR3 has 15 residues.

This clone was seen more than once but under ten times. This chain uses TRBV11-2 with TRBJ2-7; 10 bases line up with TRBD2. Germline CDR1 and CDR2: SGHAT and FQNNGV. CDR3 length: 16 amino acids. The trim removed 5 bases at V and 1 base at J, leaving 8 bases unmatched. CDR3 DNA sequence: TGTGCCAGCAGCCAACTAGCGGGGAGGACTTCCTACGAGCAGTACTTC. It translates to CASSQLAGRTSYEQYF. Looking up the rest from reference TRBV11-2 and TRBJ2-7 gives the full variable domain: EAGVAQSPRYKIIEKRQSVAFWCNPISGHATLYWYQQILGQGPKLLIQFQNNGVVDDSQLPKDRFSAERLKGVDSTLKIQPAKLEDSAVYLCASSQLAGRTSYEQYFGPGTRLTVT.

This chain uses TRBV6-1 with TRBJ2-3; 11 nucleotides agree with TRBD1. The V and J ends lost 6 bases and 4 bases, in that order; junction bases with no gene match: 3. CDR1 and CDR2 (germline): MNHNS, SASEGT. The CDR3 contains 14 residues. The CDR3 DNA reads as TGTGCCAGCAGGTGGACAGGGGGCGCAGATACGCAGTATTTT. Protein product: CASRWTGGADTQYF.

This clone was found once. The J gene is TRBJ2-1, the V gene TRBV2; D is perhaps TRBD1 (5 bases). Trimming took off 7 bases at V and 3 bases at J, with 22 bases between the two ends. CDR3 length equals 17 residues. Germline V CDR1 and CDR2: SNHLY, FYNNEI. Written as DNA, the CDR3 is TGTGCCAGCACGGACCTCCAGGGATCCGGGTACTACAATGAGCAGTTCTTC. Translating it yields CASTDLQGSGYYNEQFF.

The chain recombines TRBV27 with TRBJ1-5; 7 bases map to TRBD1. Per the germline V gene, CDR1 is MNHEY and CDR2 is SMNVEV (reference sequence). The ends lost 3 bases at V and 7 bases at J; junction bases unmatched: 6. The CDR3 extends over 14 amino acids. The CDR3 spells CASSFRTGVQPQHF. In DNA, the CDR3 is TGTGCCAGCAGTTTCCGTACAGGGGTCCAGCCCCAGCATTTT.

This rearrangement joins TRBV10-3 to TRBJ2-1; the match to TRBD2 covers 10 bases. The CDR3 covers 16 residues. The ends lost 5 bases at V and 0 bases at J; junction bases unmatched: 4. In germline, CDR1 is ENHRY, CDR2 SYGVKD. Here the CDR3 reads CAISSQRGGSYNEQFF. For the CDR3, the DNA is TGTGCCATCAGTTCACAGCGGGGGGGCTCCTACAATGAGCAGTTCTTC.

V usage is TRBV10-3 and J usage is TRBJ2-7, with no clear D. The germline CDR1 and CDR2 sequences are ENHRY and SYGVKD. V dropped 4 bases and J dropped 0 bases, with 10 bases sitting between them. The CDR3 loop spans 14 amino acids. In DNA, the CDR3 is TGTGCCATCAGTGGGTCCCCGAGCTCCTACGAGCAGTACTTC. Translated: CAISGSPSSYEQYF.

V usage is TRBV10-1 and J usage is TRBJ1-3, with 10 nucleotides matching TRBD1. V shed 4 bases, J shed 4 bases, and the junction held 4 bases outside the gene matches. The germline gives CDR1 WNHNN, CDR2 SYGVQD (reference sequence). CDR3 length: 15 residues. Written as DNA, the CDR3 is TGCGCCAGCAGTGGACAGGGGGCGAGAGGAAACACCATATATTTT. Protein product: CASSGQGARGNTIYF.

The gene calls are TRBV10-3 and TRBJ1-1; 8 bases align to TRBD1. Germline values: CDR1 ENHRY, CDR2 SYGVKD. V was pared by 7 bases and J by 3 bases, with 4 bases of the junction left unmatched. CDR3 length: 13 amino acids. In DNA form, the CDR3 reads TGTGCCATCACCCAGGGGGCAGACACTGAAGCTTTCTTT. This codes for CAITQGADTEAFF.

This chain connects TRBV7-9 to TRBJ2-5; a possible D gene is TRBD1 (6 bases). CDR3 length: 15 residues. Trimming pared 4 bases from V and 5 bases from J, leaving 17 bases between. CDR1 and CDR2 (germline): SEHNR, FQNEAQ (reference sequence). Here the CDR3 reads CASSSGTGLGETQYF. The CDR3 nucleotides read TGTGCCAGCAGCTCGGGAACAGGGTTGGGGGAGACCCAGTACTTC.

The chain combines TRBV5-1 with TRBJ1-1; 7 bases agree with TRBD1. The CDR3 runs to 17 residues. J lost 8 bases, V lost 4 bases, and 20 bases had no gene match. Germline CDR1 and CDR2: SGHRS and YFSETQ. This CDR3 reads CASSPDRPPSPRDEAFF. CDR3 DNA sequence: TGCGCCAGCAGCCCGGACAGGCCACCTTCCCCCCGCGACGAAGCTTTCTTT.

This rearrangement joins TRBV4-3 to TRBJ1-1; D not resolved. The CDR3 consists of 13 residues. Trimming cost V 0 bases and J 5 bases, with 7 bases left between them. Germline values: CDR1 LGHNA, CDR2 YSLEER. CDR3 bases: TGCGCCAGCAGCCAAGAACAGAGGACTGAAGCTTTCTTT. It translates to CASSQEQRTEAFF.

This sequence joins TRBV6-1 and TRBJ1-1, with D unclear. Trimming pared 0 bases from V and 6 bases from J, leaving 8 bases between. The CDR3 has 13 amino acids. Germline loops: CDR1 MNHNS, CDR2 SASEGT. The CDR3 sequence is CASSEALFAEAFF. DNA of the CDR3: TGTGCCAGCAGTGAAGCCCTATTCGCTGAAGCTTTCTTT.

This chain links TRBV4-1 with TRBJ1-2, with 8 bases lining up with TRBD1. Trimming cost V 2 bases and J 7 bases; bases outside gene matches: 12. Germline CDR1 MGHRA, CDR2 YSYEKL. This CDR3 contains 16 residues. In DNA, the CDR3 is TGCGCCAGCAGCCAAATGGAGACAGGGGAGGTACGTGGCTACACCTTC. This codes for CASSQMETGEVRGYTF.

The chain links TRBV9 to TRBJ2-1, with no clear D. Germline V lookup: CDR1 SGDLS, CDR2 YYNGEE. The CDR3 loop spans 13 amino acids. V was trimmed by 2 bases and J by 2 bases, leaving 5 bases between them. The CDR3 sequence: CASSVSPYNEQFF. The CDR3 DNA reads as TGTGCCAGCAGCGTTTCCCCCTACAATGAGCAGTTCTTC.

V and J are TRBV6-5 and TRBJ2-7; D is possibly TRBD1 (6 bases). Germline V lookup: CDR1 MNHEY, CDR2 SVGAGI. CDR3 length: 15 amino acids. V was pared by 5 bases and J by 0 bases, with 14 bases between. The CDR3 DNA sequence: TGTGCCAGCAGTATCTCAGGGGTTAGCTCCTACGAGCAGTACTTC. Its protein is CASSISGVSSYEQYF.

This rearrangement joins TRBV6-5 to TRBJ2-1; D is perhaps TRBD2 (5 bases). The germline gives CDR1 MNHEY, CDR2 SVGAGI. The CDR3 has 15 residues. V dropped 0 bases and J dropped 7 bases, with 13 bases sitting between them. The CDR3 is CASSYSRHTGNEQFF. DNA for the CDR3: TGTGCCAGCAGTTACTCGAGGCACACGGGAAATGAGCAGTTCTTC.

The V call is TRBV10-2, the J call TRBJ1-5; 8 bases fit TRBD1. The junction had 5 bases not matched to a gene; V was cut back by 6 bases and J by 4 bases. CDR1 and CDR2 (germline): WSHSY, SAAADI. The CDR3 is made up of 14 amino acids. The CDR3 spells CASRTGGRNQPQHF. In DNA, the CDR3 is TGCGCCAGCAGAACAGGGGGGCGAAATCAGCCCCAGCATTTT.

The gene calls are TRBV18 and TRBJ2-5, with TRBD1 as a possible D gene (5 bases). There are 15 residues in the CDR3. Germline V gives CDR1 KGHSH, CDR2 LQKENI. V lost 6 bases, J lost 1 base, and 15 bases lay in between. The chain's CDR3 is CASSPALGAQETQYF. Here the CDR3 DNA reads TGTGCCAGCTCCCCCGCCCTTGGGGCCCAAGAGACCCAGTACTTC. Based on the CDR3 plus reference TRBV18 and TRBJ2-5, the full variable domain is NAGVMQNPRHLVRRRGQEARLRCSPMKGHSHVYWYRQLPEEGLKFMVYLQKENIIDESGMPKERFSAEFPKEGPSILRIQQVVRGDSAAYFCASSPALGAQETQYFGPGTRLLVL.

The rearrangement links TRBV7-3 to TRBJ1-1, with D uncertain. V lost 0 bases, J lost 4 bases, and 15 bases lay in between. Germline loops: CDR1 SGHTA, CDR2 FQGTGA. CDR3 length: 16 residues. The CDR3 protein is CASSLTPALGSTEAFF. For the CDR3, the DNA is TGTGCCAGCAGCTTAACCCCCGCATTAGGATCCACTGAAGCTTTCTTT.